These 23 T cell receptor beta chains share one sample of origin, sequenced in a study of T cells in Graves' hyperthyroidism and ophthalmopathy. What was amplified from RNA transcripts were TCR beta CDR3 regions. In the first-round RT-PCR of the TCR CDR3, the HTBI primer set was used. TCRdb called the multiplex PCR reads again in MiXCR, with one record for every CDR3 protein. This repertoire shows a few hundred thousand distinct CDR3 sequences, around a sixth found once; its top ten account for approximately 14%. Sequencing used blood. Receptor source: a woman aged 18-29 years with Graves' hyperthyroidism.

There are many counts of this clonotype. V and J are TRBV7-9 and TRBJ2-3; 10 bases are a match to TRBD1. This CDR3 spans 16 amino acids. V shed 5 bases, J shed 3 bases, and the junction held 8 bases outside the gene matches. In germline, CDR1 is SEHNR, CDR2 FQNEAQ (reference sequence). The CDR3 bases are TGTGCCAGCAGCCCCGGACAGGGGGGTGGTACAGATACGCAGTATTTT. Its translation: CASSPGQGGGTDTQYF.

The V call is TRBV20-1, the J call TRBJ1-3; no reliable D call. The germline V gene has CDR1 DFQATT and CDR2 SNEGSKA (reference sequence). The CDR3 has 13 residues. V gave up 3 bases and J gave up 0 bases, with 6 bases separating them. Here the CDR3 reads CSASSLSGNTIYF. The CDR3 DNA reads TGCAGTGCTAGTTCCCTCTCTGGAAACACCATATATTTT.

Remarks on this clonotype: This may be a read error: a much more frequent sequence differs by one nucleotide. The chain couples TRBV6-5 to TRBJ1-3; D gene uncertain. The CDR3 spans 12 residues. CDR1 is MNHEY, CDR2 SVGAGI, per germline. V shed 4 bases and J shed 4 bases, with 5 bases lying between them. The CDR3 loop reads CASSSEGNTIYF. Written as DNA, the CDR3 is TGTGCCAGCAGTTCGGAGGGAAACACCATATATTTT.

The chain uses TRBV24-1 and TRBJ2-3, with 12 bases matching TRBD2. The ends lost 2 bases at V and 3 bases at J; junction bases unmatched: 5. Germline CDR1 and CDR2: KGHDR and SFDVKD. The CDR3 extends over 17 amino acids. The CDR3 DNA sequence: TGTGCCACCAGTGATTCGACTAGCGGGAGATTGACAGATACGCAGTATTTT. Its protein is CATSDSTSGRLTDTQYF.

The chain has TRBV7-3 and TRBJ1-1; 9 nucleotides agree with TRBD1. After removal of 2 bases from V and 7 bases from J, the junction contained 5 bases not matched to a gene. The CDR3 runs to 14 residues. The germline CDR1 and CDR2 sequences are SGHTA and FQGTGA. CDR3 DNA: TGTGCCAGCAGCTTAGGGACAGGGATAAATGAAGCTTTCTTT. Protein sequence: CASSLGTGINEAFF.

This clonotype occurred many times. The chain uses TRBV5-1 and TRBJ2-7; 10 bases align to TRBD2. V lost 0 bases to trimming and J lost 4 bases; unmatched junction nucleotides: 4. The germline gives CDR1 SGHRS, CDR2 YFSETQ. This CDR3 spans 15 amino acids. The CDR3 loop reads CASSLGGLAPYEQYF. Here the CDR3 DNA reads TGCGCCAGCAGCTTGGGGGGACTAGCGCCGTACGAGCAGTACTTC. Full variable domain (outside the CDR3, taken from reference TRBV5-1 and TRBJ2-7): KAGVTQTPRYLIKTRGQQVTLSCSPISGHRSVSWYQQTPGQGLQFLFEYFSETQRNKGNFPGRFSGRQFSNSRSEMNVSTLELGDSALYLCASSLGGLAPYEQYFGPGTRLTVT.

This clonotype was recorded at least ten times. V gene TRBV11-3 combines with J gene TRBJ1-1; 8 bases are shared with TRBD1. The germline V gene has CDR1 SGHNT and CDR2 YENEEA. The CDR3 has 13 amino acids. J gave up 5 bases and V 4 bases, and 3 bases lay outside the gene matches. Written as DNA, the CDR3 is TGTGCCAGCAGCTCAGGACAGGGAACTGAAGCTTTCTTT. Residues: CASSSGQGTEAFF. Variable domain in full (rest from reference TRBV11-3 and TRBJ1-1): EAGVVQSPRYKIIEKKQPVAFWCNPISGHNTLYWYLQNLGQGPELLIRYENEEAVDDSQLPKDRFSAERLKGVDSTLKIQPAELGDSAVYLCASSSGQGTEAFFGQGTRLTVV.

This clonotype was counted ten times or more. The rearrangement uses TRBV7-9 and TRBJ1-2; 9 nucleotides line up with TRBD1. Germline V gene data show CDR1 as SEHNR and CDR2 as FQNEAQ (reference sequence). The ends lost 1 base at V and 2 bases at J; junction bases unmatched: 8. This CDR3 comprises 17 residues. In DNA form, the CDR3 reads TGTGCCAGCAGCTTAGTCGGGTCTACAGGGGGCAACTATGGCTACACCTTC. It is translated as CASSLVGSTGGNYGYTF.

V and J are TRBV7-3 and TRBJ2-1, with 8 bases fitting TRBD2. Unmatched junction bases numbered 13, after V lost 3 bases and J lost 9 bases. CDR3 length: 16 residues. Germline CDR1 reads SGHTA; CDR2 reads FQGTGA. The DNA of the CDR3 is TGTGCCAGCAGCTTCGGGGGGGCGGGAGGAGGGGGTGAGCAGTTCTTC. Amino acid sequence: CASSFGGAGGGGEQFF.

This chain uses TRBV29-1 with TRBJ1-5; perhaps TRBD1 as D (6 bases). CDR1 SQVTM and CDR2 ANQGSEA come from the germline V gene. Trimming took 6 bases from V and 6 from J, leaving 15 bases between them. The CDR3 is 13 residues long. The CDR3 nucleotides read TGCAGCGTCGAACCAGGGGAGGGTCAGCCCCAGCATTTT. It translates to CSVEPGEGQPQHF.

This clonotype was counted ten times or more. The chain recombines TRBV20-1 with TRBJ1-1, with D unresolved. Germline V CDR1 and CDR2: DFQATT, SNEGSKA (reference sequence). The V gene lost 4 bases and the J gene lost 0 bases, with 9 bases spanning the gap. There are 13 residues in the CDR3. The CDR3: CSAMTAVNTEAFF. In DNA, the CDR3 is TGCAGTGCTATGACCGCCGTGAACACTGAAGCTTTCTTT.

This clonotype was observed at least ten times. The chain carries TRBV12-3 or TRBV12-4 and TRBJ1-2; D gene ambiguous. With 2 bases removed from V and 6 bases from J, the gap between germline ends came to 10 bases. The CDR3 contains 13 residues. CDR3 bases: TGTGCCAGCAGTTTACGGCATTGGGATGGCTACACCTTC. Protein sequence: CASSLRHWDGYTF.

In its sample, this clonotype was seen a few times. This rearrangement joins TRBV19 to TRBJ2-1; no clear D gene. The CDR3 runs to 16 residues. CDR1 is LNHDA and CDR2 is SQIVND in the germline V gene (reference sequence). The germline V and J ends were trimmed by 5 bases and 4 bases, with 18 bases remaining between them. The CDR3 nucleotides are TGTGCCAGTAGTCCGACGGCCACCAAGATATACAATGAGCAGTTCTTC. The encoded protein is CASSPTATKIYNEQFF.

This chain joins TRBV7-2 and TRBJ2-1, with TRBD2 matching over 9 bases. The junction had 10 bases not matched to a gene; V was cut back by 4 bases and J by 6 bases. The CDR3 spans 16 residues. Germline CDR1 SGHTA, CDR2 FQGNSA. CDR3 region: CASSSQSGGPSNEQFF. The CDR3 DNA follows: TGTGCCAGCAGCTCTCAAAGCGGGGGGCCCTCCAATGAGCAGTTCTTC. Full variable domain (rest looked up from reference TRBV7-2 and TRBJ2-1): GAGVSQSPSNKVTEKGKDVELRCDPISGHTALYWYRQSLGQGLEFLIYFQGNSAPDKSGLPSDRFSAERTGGSVSTLTIQRTQQEDSAVYLCASSSQSGGPSNEQFFGPGTRLTVL.

The chain uses TRBV25-1 and TRBJ1-2; tentative D call: TRBD1 (5 bases). This CDR3 comprises 14 residues. Trimming removed 10 bases at V and 5 bases at J, with 20 bases between. Germline CDR1 MGHDK, CDR2 SYGVNS. Here the CDR3 DNA reads TGTGCCACCCAGCCCCGAGGGGTAAGGTATGGCTACACCTTC. The encoded protein is CATQPRGVRYGYTF.

V is TRBV29-1 and J is TRBJ2-3, with D perhaps assigned TRBD1 or TRBD2 (6 bases each). The CDR3 runs 14 residues. Germline V gives CDR1 SQVTM, CDR2 ANQGSEA. V dropped 8 bases and J dropped 1 base, with 16 bases sitting between them. The CDR3, as DNA: TGCAGCCTTCGTTCAAGGGGGGGCACAGATACGCAGTATTTT. Amino acids: CSLRSRGGTDTQYF.

This clonotype was counted between two and nine times. The chain is built from TRBV5-1 and TRBJ2-5; D not certain. The CDR3 totals 14 residues. Trimming cost V 0 bases and J 2 bases, with 8 bases left between them. Germline CDR1 and CDR2: SGHRS and YFSETQ. CDR3 in DNA: TGCGCCAGCAGCTTGGTAGTGGGACAAGAGACCCAGTACTTC. It is translated as CASSLVVGQETQYF.

This clonotype was recorded many times. The chain links TRBV10-3 to TRBJ1-1; 7 nucleotides agree with TRBD1. The CDR3 is 14 amino acids. With V trimmed by 6 bases and J by 6 bases, 10 bases remained unmatched. Germline values: CDR1 ENHRY, CDR2 SYGVKD. The CDR3, as DNA: TGTGCCATCAGGCAACAGGGGAAGGGGCCTGAAGCTTTCTTT. This codes for CAIRQQGKGPEAFF.

In its sample, this clonotype was seen once. The rearrangement uses TRBV3-1 and TRBJ2-1; D perhaps matches TRBD2 (6 bases). Germline V gene sequence: CDR1 LGHDT, CDR2 YNNKEL (reference sequence). Trimming took off 0 bases at V and 3 bases at J, with 12 bases between the two ends. The CDR3 has 16 amino acids. CDR3 DNA sequence: TGTGCCAGCAGCCAAGATCTGAAGGAGGGCTACAATGAGCAGTTCTTC. It specifies CASSQDLKEGYNEQFF.

The chain couples TRBV10-3 to TRBJ2-1; 8 positions match TRBD1. CDR1 and CDR2 from the germline V gene are ENHRY and SYGVKD. V dropped 0 bases and J dropped 7; count of bases not matched to a gene: 8. The CDR3 has 16 amino acids. This CDR3 reads CAISESWAGGGNEQFF. The CDR3 DNA reads TGTGCCATCAGTGAGTCGTGGGCAGGGGGCGGGAATGAGCAGTTCTTC.

Many counts were recorded for this clonotype. This sequence joins TRBV5-4 and TRBJ2-2, with no clear D. V lost 0 bases, J lost 5 bases, and 14 bases lay in between. There are 16 residues in the CDR3. The germline CDR1 and CDR2 sequences are SGHNT and YYREEE (reference sequence). DNA of the CDR3: TGTGCCAGCAGCTTGGACTGGGCTTCTGAGACCGGGGAGCTGTTTTTT. Translating it yields CASSLDWASETGELFF.

This clonotype was observed many times. The chain recombines TRBV27 with TRBJ1-5; D remains unclear. CDR3 length equals 13 residues. Trimming cost V 3 bases and J 1 base, with 4 bases left between them. From germline, CDR1 is MNHEY and CDR2 SMNVEV (reference sequence). The CDR3: CASSFKSNQPQHF. CDR3 DNA: TGTGCCAGCAGTTTTAAGAGCAATCAGCCCCAGCATTTT.

This clonotype was detected a few times. J is TRBJ2-7 and V is TRBV9, with D perhaps matching TRBD2 (6 bases). The CDR3 sequence is 14 residues long. Germline CDR1 is SGDLS and CDR2 is YYNGEE. The V end lost 3 bases, the J end lost 3 bases, and 13 bases lay between the germline ends. CDR3 sequence (DNA): TGTGCCAGCAGCGGCCGGGACTCTAACTACGAGCAGTACTTC. Translated, it gives CASSGRDSNYEQYF.